This T cell receptor beta chain stems from a study of cytomegalovirus exposure and HLA in healthy donors. Here immunoSEQ multiplex PCR was the method, and the copy in TCRdb shows in-frame clones only, minus some. This table has 150,000 to 180,000 clones, 86% appearing once. CDR1 and CDR2 from the germline V gene are GTSNPN and SVGIG (reference sequence). The CDR3 sequence is 16 residues long. J lost 3 bases, V lost 6 bases, and 8 bases had no gene match. The TCR originated in a young man in good health and CMV-seropositive. The chain uses TRBV30 and TRBJ2-1, with TRBD2 matching 13 bases. Sequenced material: PBMCs. The DNA of the CDR3 is TGTGCCTGTCAACTAGCGGGAGGGCCTTTCTACAATGAGCAGTTCTTC. This codes for CACQLAGGPFYNEQFF.